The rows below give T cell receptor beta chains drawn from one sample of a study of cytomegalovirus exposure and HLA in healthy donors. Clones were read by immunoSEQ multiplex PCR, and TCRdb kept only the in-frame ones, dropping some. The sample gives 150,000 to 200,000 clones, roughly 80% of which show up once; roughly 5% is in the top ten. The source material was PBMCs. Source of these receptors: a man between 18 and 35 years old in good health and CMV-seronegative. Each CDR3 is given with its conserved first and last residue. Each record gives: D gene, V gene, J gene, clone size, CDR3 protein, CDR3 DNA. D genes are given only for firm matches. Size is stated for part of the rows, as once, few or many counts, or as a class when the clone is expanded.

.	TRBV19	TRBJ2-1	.	CASSILQGHEQFF	TGTGCCAGTAGTATACTACAGGGACACGAGCAGTTCTTC
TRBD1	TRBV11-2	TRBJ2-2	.	CASSLPGQVNTGELFF	TGTGCCAGCAGCTTACCTGGACAGGTGAACACCGGGGAGCTGTTTTTT
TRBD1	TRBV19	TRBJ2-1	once	CASSPWTGVEEQFF	TGTGCCAGTAGTCCTTGGACAGGAGTCGAGGAGCAGTTCTTC
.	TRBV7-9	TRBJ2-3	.	CASSPRPTADTQYF	TGTGCCAGCAGCCCTAGGCCCACCGCAGATACGCAGTATTTT
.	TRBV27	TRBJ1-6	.	CARLNRSKPTLHF	TGTGCCAGACTCAACCGGTCGAAACCCACCCTCCACTTT
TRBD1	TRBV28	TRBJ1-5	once	CASSPGTGDNQPQHF	TGTGCCAGCAGTCCCGGGACAGGGGACAATCAGCCCCAGCATTTT
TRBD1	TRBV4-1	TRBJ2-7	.	CASSHIPGQGSIEQYF	TGCGCCAGCAGTCACATTCCCGGACAGGGGAGCATCGAGCAGTACTTC
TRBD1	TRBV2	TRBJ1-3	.	CASSPTGSSGNTIYF	TGTGCCAGCAGCCCGACAGGGTCCTCAGGAAACACCATATATTTT
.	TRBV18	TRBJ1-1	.	CASSPLGGGTEAFF	TGTGCCAGCTCACCACTGGGGGGGGGCACTGAAGCTTTCTTT
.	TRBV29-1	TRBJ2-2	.	CSVGVQGAGELFF	TGCAGCGTGGGGGTACAGGGAGCCGGGGAGCTGTTTTTT
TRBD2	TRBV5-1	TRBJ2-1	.	CASSLAPGTSNNEQFF	TGCGCCAGCAGCTTGGCCCCCGGGACTAGCAACAATGAGCAGTTCTTC
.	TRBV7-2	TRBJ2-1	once	CASSLTSYNEQFF	TGTGCCAGCAGCTTGACTAGCTACAATGAGCAGTTCTTC
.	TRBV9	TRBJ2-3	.	CASSPLEGVGDTQYF	TGTGCCAGCAGCCCCCTAGAGGGGGTGGGGGATACGCAGTATTTT
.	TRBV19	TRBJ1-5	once	CASSIGGSNQPQHF	TGTGCCAGTAGTATAGGGGGCTCCAATCAGCCCCAGCATTTT
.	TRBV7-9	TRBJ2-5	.	CASSFMGGEETQYF	TGTGCCAGCAGTTTTATGGGGGGAGAAGAGACCCAGTACTTC
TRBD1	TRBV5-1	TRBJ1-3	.	CASSRGQTSGNTIYF	TGCGCCAGCAGCCGGGGACAGACTTCTGGAAACACCATATATTTT
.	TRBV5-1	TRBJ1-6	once	CASSLGSSSYNSPLHF	TGCGCCAGCAGCCTCGGGAGCAGCTCCTATAATTCACCCCTCCACTTT
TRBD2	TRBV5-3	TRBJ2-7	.	CARSWEVVAGDLSYEQYF	TGTGCCAGAAGCTGGGAGGTGGTAGCGGGAGATCTCTCCTACGAGCAGTACTTC
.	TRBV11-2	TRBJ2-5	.	CASSSPPGHPSRETQYF	TGTGCCAGCAGCTCCCCGCCGGGACACCCTAGTAGGGAGACCCAGTACTTC
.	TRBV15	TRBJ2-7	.	CATSRDLLYEQYF	TGTGCCACCAGCAGAGATCTCCTTTACGAGCAGTACTTC